What follows are 5 T cell receptor beta chains derived from one specimen sequenced in a study of response to subunit inactivated influenza vaccine. Using its own MiXCR run on the RT-PCR reads, TCRdb lists one record per CDR3 protein. The sample has more than 700,000 distinct CDR3 sequences, less than 25% seen once. The starting material was PBMCs from blood, obtained roughly 5 days after vaccination. Source of these receptors: a man between 50 and 59 years old who received an inactivated influenza vaccine.

In this sample, this clonotype turned up many times. This chain links TRBV7-2 with TRBJ2-7, with TRBD2 identical over 9 bases. Per germline, CDR1 SGHTA and CDR2 FQGNSA. After removal of 3 bases from V and 2 bases from J, the junction contained 2 bases not matched to a gene. CDR3 length: 14 residues. The CDR3 sequence: CASSFSGSAYEQYF. The CDR3, as DNA: TGTGCCAGCAGCTTTAGCGGGAGTGCCTACGAGCAGTACTTC.

This clonotype has more than one count but fewer than ten. The chain uses TRBV12-3 or TRBV12-4 and TRBJ1-5; 8 bases match TRBD1. CDR3 length: 14 amino acids. The V and J ends lost 3 bases and 7 bases, in that order; junction bases with no gene match: 5. The CDR3 DNA is TGTGCCAGCAGTTTTGCAGGGGGCCCCCAGCCCCAGCATTTT. Translation gives CASSFAGGPQPQHF.

V and J are TRBV7-9 and TRBJ2-1; D is perhaps TRBD1 (5 bases). Germline assignment: CDR1 SEHNR and CDR2 FQNEAQ (reference sequence). V gave up 5 bases and J gave up 4 bases, with 15 bases separating them. CDR3 length equals 15 residues. CDR3 in DNA: TGTGCCAGCAGCCCCAGCCTCGACAGTTACAATGAGCAGTTCTTC. Translating gives CASSPSLDSYNEQFF. Full variable domain (outside the CDR3, taken from reference TRBV7-9 and TRBJ2-1): DTGVSQNPRHKITKRGQNVTFRCDPISEHNRLYWYRQTLGQGPEFLTYFQNEAQLEKSRLLSDRFSAERPKGSFSTLEIQRTEQGDSAMYLCASSPSLDSYNEQFFGPGTRLTVL.

The chain carries TRBV4-2 and TRBJ1-1, with D maybe TRBD1 (5 bases). V lost 0 bases, J lost 4 bases, and 15 bases lay in between. Germline V gene sequence: CDR1 LGHNA, CDR2 YNFKEQ. CDR3 length: 16 residues. CDR3 coding DNA: TGTGCCAGCAGCCAAGAGGAAGGGGCTATGGGCACTGAAGCTTTCTTT. It is translated as CASSQEEGAMGTEAFF.

This clonotype has a handful of counts. The CDR3 DNA is TGTGCCAGCAGCCCTAGCGGGAGTTGGACAGATACGCAGTATTTT. It yields the protein CASSPSGSWTDTQYF. This rearrangement joins TRBV12-3 or TRBV12-4 to TRBJ2-3; 10 positions match TRBD2. The CDR3 runs 15 residues. The J segment lost 3 bases and the V segment lost 6 bases, leaving 6 bases of the junction unmatched.